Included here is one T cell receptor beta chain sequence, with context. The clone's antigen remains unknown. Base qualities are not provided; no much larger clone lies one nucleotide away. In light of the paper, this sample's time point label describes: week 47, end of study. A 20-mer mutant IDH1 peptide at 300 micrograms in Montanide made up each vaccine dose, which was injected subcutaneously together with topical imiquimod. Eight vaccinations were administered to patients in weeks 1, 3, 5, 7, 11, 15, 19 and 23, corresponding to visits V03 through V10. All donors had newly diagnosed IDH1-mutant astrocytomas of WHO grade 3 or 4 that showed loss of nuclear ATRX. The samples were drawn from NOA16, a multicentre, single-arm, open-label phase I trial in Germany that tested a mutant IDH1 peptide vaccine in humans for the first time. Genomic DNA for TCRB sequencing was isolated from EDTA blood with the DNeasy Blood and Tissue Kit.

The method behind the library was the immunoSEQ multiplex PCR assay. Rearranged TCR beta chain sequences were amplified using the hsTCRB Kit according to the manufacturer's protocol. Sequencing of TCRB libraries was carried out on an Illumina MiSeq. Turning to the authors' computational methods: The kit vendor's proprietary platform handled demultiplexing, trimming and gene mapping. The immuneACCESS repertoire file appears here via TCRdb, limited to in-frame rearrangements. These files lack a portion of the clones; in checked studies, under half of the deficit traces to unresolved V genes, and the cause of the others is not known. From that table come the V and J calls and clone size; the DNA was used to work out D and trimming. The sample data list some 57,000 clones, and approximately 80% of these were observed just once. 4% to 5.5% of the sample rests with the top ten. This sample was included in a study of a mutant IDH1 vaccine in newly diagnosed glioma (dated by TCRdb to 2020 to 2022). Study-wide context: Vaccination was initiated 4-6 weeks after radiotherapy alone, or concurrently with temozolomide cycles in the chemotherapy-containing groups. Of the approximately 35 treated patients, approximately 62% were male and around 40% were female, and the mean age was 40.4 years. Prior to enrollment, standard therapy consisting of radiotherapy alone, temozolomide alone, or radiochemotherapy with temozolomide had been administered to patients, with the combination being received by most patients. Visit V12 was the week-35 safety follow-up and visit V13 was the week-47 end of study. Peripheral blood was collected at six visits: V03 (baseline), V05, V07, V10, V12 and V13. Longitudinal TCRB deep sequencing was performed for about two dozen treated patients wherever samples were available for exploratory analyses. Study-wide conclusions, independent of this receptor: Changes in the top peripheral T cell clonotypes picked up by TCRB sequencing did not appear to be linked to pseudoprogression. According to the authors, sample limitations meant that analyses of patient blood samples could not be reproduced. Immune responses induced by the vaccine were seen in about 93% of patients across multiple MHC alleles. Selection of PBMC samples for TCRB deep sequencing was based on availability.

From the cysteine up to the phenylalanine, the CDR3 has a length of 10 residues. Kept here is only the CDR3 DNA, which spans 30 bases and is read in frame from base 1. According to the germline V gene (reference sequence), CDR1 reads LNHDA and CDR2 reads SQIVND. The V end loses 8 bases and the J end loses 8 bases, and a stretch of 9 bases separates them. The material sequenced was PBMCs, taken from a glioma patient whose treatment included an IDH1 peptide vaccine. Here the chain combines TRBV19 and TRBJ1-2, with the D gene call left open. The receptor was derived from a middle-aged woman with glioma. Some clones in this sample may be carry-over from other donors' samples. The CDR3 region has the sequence CASFSNGYTF. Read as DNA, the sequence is TGTGCCAGTTTTTCAAACGGCTACACCTTC. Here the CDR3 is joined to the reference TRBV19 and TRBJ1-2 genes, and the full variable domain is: DGGITQSPKYLFRKEGQNVTLSCEQNLNHDAMYWYRQDPGQGLRLIYYSQIVNDFQKGDIAEGYSVSREKKESFPLTVTSAQKNPTAFYLCASFSNGYTFGSGTRLTVV.